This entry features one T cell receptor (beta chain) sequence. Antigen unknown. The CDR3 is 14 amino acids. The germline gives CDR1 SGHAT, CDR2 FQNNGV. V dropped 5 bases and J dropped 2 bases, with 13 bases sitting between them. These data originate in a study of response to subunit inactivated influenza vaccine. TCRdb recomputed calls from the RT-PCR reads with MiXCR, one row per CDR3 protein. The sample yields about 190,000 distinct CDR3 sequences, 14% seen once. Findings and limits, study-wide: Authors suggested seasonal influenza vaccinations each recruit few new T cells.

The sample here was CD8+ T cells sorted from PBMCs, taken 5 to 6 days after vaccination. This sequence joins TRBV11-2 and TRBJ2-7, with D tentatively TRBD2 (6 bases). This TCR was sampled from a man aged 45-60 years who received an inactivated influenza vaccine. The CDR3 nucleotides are TGTGCCAGCAGCCGAGGGAGGTCCCCCTACGAGCAGTACTTC. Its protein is CASSRGRSPYEQYF.